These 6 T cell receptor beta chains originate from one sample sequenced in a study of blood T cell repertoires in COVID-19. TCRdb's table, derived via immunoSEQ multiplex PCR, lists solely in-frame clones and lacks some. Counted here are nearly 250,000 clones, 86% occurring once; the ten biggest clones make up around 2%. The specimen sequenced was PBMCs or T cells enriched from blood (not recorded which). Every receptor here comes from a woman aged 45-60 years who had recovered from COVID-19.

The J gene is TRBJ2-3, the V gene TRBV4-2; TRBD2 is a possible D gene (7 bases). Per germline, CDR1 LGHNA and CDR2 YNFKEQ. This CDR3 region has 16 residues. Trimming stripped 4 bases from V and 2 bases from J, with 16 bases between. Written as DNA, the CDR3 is TGTGCCAGCAGCCTCGGAGGGGGGGGTTTCACAGATACGCAGTATTTT. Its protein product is CASSLGGGGFTDTQYF.

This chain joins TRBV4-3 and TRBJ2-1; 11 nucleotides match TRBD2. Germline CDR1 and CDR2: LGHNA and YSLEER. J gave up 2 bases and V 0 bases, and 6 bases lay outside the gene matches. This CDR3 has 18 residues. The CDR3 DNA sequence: TGCGCCAGCAGCCAAGATGGGGTAGCGGGGGGGGCCTACAATGAGCAGTTCTTC. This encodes CASSQDGVAGGAYNEQFF.

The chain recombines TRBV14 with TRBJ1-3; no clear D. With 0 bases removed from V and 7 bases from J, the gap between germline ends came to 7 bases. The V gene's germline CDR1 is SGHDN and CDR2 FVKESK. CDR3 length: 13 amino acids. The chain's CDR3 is CASSQDLVNTIYF. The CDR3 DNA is TGTGCCAGCAGCCAAGATCTAGTTAACACCATATATTTT.

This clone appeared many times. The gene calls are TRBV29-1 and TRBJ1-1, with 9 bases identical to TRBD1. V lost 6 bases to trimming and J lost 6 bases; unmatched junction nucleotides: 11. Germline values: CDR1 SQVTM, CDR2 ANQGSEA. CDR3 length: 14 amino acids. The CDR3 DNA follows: TGCAGCGTGCGCACAGGGGGCTCCAGATCTGAAGCTTTCTTT. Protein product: CSVRTGGSRSEAFF.

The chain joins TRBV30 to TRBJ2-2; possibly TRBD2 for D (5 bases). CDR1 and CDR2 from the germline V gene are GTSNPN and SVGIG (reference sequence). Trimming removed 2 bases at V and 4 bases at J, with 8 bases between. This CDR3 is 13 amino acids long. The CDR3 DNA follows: TGTGCCTGGAGTACCAGCGGCACCGGGGAGCTGTTTTTT. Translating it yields CAWSTSGTGELFF. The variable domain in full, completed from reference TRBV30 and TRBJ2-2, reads SQTIHQWPATLVQPVGSPLSLECTVEGTSNPNLYWYRQAAGRGLQLLFYSVGIGQISSEVPQNLSASRPQDRQFILSSKKLLLSDSGFYLCAWSTSGTGELFFGEGSRLTVL.

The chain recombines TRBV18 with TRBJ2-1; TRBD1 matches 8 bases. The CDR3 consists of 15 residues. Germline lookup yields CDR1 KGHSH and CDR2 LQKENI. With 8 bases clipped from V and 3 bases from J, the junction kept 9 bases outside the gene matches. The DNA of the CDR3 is TGTGCCAGCAAGACAGGGGCGGGTGTCTACAATGAGCAGTTCTTC. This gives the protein CASKTGAGVYNEQFF.